Only a few counts were recorded for the clone carrying this TCR beta chain. Its antigen is unidentified. Germline-derived CDR1 and CDR2 are LGHDT and YNNKEL (reference sequence). This CDR3 has 20 residues. Between the trimmed V and J ends, which lost 1 base and 8 bases, there was a span of 32 bases. The data stem from a study of neurological immune-mediated disorders. Broader study findings: Subjects shared no identical expanded-clone CDR3 amino acid sequences, suggesting private TCR-beta repertoires in all groups.

5'RACE with 10-nucleotide random UMIs generated the cDNA. TCRdb re-called the 5' RACE reads with MiXCR, one entry per CDR3 protein. The data contain tens of thousands of distinct CDR3 sequences, about 2.5% of them singletons. The sample was PBMCs. The chain combines TRBV3-1 with TRBJ1-2; tentative D call: TRBD1 (5 bases). The clonotype was recovered from a man in his fifties with multiple sclerosis. As DNA, the CDR3 is TGTGCCAGCAGCCAAGTCAGTTTTTCTAAGGGGTTTTGGGTGATTGGCGGCTACACCTTC. Translation gives CASSQVSFSKGFWVIGGYTF.